The sequence of this T cell receptor (beta chain) was determined in a study of shared clonotypes between healthy human individuals. Study results and limitations: Among donors, clonotype sharing was expected to be affected by sequencing depth.

Details on this clone: Its matching antigen is unknown.

The V gene lost 6 bases and the J gene lost 0 bases, with 11 bases spanning the gap. This CDR3 has 14 residues. Germline-derived CDR1 and CDR2 are SGHTA and FQGTGA. Deep level was the assay's run setting. Unsorted PBMC DNA was sequenced on ten immunoSEQ deep assay plates. Authors' data handling: There were no quality scores in the junction-only immunoSEQ sequences, so filtering differed. This table comes from immunoSEQ multiplex PCR, and its TCRdb copy is limited to in-frame clones, with some not included. V and J calls and clone size follow that table, whereas D and trimming were derived from the DNA. This sample has around 500,000 clones, with less than 80% found just once.

Sample: PBMCs. The receptor's source is a woman aged 40-49 years in good health. Some clones in this sample may be carry-over from other donors' samples. This chain connects TRBV7-3 to TRBJ1-1; no definite D call. This CDR3 is CASRGSALNTEAFF. Here the CDR3 DNA reads TGTGCCAGCAGAGGTTCAGCGTTGAACACTGAAGCTTTCTTT. Full variable domain (outside the CDR3, taken from reference TRBV7-3 and TRBJ1-1): GAGVSQTPSNKVTEKGKYVELRCDPISGHTALYWYRQSLGQGPEFLIYFQGTGAADDSGLPNDRFFAVRPEGSVSTLKIQRTERGDSAVYLCASRGSALNTEAFFGQGTRLTVV.